This T cell receptor (beta chain) derives from a study of PD-L1 blockade in urothelial cancer. Study summary: Of about 30 patients, about two dozen were males with bladder-origin urothelial cancer. General study results and limits: In blood sampled pretreatment, TCR clonality below the median predicted better survival.

Looked up from germline, CDR1 is SSHAT and CDR2 is FNYEAQ (reference sequence). The CDR3 extends over 18 amino acids. Clones were read by immunoSEQ multiplex PCR, and TCRdb kept only the in-frame ones, dropping some. Of tens of thousands of clones in the sample, roughly 84% were seen once. Time point defined: peripheral blood 6 weeks after treatment start. The patients' disease, urothelial carcinoma, was locally advanced or metastatic. As regards this clone: Its antigen is currently unknown. At one of its ends the junction is not consistent with the germline gene, which may arise from a read error.

Material: PBMCs, obtained around atezolizumab (anti-PD-L1) treatment. The rearrangement joins TRBV7-7 to TRBJ2-5; TRBD2 matches at 11 bases. The sequence came from a man aged 45 to 65 with urothelial cancer. The CDR3 DNA follows: TGTGCTAGCAGCACACGACTAGCGGGGAAAATCGGTCAAGAGACCCAGTACTTC. Translation: CASSTRLAGKIGQETQYF.